The present T cell receptor beta chain was sequenced within a study of T cell responses to AZD1222 COVID-19 vaccine. Whole-study findings and limits: Donors in the cohort were predominantly white British and more often female, and clonal diversity was possibly underestimated.

As for this clone: Its antigen is undetermined.

Sequenced by immunoSEQ multiplex PCR; TCRdb stores in-frame clones only, minus some. The table includes 95,000 to 110,000 clones, 90% detected once. The CDR3 sequence is 16 residues long. The germline gives CDR1 SGHTA, CDR2 FQGNSA. Trimming removed 5 bases from V and 0 bases from J; junction bases left unmatched: 8. Sequenced here: peripheral blood, sampled on day 0 of AZD1222 vaccination. This rearrangement joins TRBV7-2 to TRBJ2-5; 8 bases line up with TRBD2. The receptor was derived from an adult in good health. The CDR3 DNA reads TGTGCCAGCAGCGACGGACTAGCAAAGTACCAAGAGACCCAGTACTTC. Its protein product is CASSDGLAKYQETQYF.